This TCR beta chain came from a study of blood T cell repertoires in COVID-19. Study-wide context: PBMCs, B-cell-depleted T cells, or T cells were the source of the cDNA or gDNA that made up the material.

V lost 5 bases to trimming and J lost 10 bases; unmatched junction nucleotides: 11. CDR3 size: 14 residues. Germline V gene data show CDR1 as SGHVS and CDR2 as FQNEAQ. In the source study's methods: Estimation of nucleated cell counts was performed using reference gene primer amplification. The protocol was immunoSEQ multiplex PCR, while the TCRdb copy is restricted to in-frame clones and leaves out a portion. V, J and clone size are those of that table, while D and trimming were read from the DNA. The sample consists of hundreds of thousands of clones, 88% of them appearing once. Clinical history as reported by participants underpinned cohort assignment. Donors in Cohort 3 counted as recovered after two negative PCRs, clearance, or symptom resolution.

The sequencing sample was made of PBMCs or T cells enriched from blood (not recorded which). The sequence was obtained from a woman aged 45-59 years who had recovered from COVID-19. The chain couples TRBV7-8 to TRBJ1-1; 9 bases fit TRBD1. The CDR3 reads CASSPRGQGSGAFF. The CDR3 DNA sequence: TGTGCCAGCAGCCCCCGGGGACAGGGTTCGGGAGCTTTCTTT.